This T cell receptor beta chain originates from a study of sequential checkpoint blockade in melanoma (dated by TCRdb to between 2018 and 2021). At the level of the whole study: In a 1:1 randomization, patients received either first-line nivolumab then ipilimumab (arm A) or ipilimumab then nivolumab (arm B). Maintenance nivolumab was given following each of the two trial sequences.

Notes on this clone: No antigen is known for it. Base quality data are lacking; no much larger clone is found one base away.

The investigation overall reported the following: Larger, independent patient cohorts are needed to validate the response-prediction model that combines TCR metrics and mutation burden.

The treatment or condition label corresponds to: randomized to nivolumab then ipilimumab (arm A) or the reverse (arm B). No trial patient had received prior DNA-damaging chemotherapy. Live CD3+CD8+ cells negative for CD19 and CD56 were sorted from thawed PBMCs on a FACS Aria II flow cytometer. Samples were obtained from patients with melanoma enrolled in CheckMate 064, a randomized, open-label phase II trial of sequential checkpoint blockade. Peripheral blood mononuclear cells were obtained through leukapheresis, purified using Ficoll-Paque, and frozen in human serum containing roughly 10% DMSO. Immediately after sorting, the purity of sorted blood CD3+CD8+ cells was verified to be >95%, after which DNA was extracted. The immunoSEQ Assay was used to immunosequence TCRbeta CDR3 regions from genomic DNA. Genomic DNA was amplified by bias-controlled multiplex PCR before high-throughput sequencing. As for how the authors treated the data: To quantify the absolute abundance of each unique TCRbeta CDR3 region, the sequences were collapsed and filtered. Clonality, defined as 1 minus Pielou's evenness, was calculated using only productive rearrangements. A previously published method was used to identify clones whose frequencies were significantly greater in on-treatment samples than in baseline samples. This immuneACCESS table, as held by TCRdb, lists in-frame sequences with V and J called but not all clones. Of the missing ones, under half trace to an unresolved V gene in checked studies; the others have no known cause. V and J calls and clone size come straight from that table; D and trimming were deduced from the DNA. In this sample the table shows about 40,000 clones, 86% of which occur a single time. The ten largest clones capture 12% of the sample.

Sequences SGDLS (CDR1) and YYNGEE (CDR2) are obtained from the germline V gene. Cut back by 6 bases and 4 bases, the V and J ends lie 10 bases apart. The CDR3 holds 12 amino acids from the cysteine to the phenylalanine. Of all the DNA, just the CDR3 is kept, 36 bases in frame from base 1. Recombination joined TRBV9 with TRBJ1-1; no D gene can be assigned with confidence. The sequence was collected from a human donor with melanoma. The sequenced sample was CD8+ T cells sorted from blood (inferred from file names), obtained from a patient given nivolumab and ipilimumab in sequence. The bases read TGTGCCAGCAATACGGGAGGCACTGAAGCTTTCTTT. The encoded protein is CASNTGGTEAFF.